This T cell receptor beta chain was observed in a study of T cells in Graves' hyperthyroidism and ophthalmopathy. Points from the study as a whole: It was a median about seven months before onset that the model predicted ophthalmopathy. Most thyroid clonotypes with frequency above 0.001 were detected in blood.

Using RNA transcripts as the source, TCR beta CDR3 regions were amplified. First-round RT-PCR targeting the TCR CDR3 was performed with the HTBI primer set. TCRdb re-called the multiplex PCR reads with MiXCR, one entry per CDR3 protein. In the table there are about 330,000 distinct CDR3 sequences, about an eighth of which are singletons. Not enrolled were patients with uncontrolled infection, other autoimmune disease, pregnancy or lactation. Diagnoses were established using clinical symptoms, serum thyroxine and TRAb, thyroid ultrasound and orbital computed tomography. CDR3 length: 16 amino acids. V lost 6 bases and J 2 bases, leaving 17 bases between the germline ends. Germline assignment: CDR1 MNHNS and CDR2 SASEGT. There are many counts of this clonotype. The antigen remains undetermined.

Input material: blood. The TCR originated in a middle-aged woman with Graves' ophthalmopathy. This chain connects TRBV6-1 to TRBJ1-3; tentative D call: TRBD1 (5 bases). The DNA of the CDR3 is TGTGCCAGCAGCAAATGGGGACGGACCACTGGAAACACCATATATTTT. Its protein is CASSKWGRTTGNTIYF.